This entry concerns a single TCR beta chain. The antigen is not known. This record belongs to a study of metastatic and nonmetastatic thyroid tumors. Study-wide results and caveats: When malignant thyroid tumors were compared with benign nodules, TCR beta diversity was reportedly significantly higher in the malignant tumors. This held in both blood and tumor samples.

In the original workflow: The authors used CDR3 differences across clinicopathological groups to build a distant-metastasis classifier for papillary thyroid cancer. Using MiXCR, TCRdb reanalyzed the PCR reads. TCRdb assigned the V and J calls; the authors' analysis was not used. The table includes 35,000 to 55,000 clones, 24% detected once. Germline V gene data show CDR1 as KGHDR and CDR2 as SFDVKD. V lost 3 bases, J lost 4 bases, and 9 bases stayed unmatched. The CDR3 has 16 residues. Patients underwent thyroid surgery, and none had received any treatment before it. The gene calls are TRBV24-1 and TRBJ1-2; 8 bases align to TRBD1. The sequence derives from a male donor with papillary thyroid cancer or a benign thyroid nodule (not recorded which). Some clones in this sample may be carry-over from other donors' samples. Input material: blood. CDR3 protein: CATSDPGQGASYGYTF. The CDR3 DNA follows: TGTGCCACCAGTGATCCAGGGCAGGGGGCATCCTATGGCTACACCTTC.